This TCR beta chain was sequenced in a study of shared clonotypes between healthy human individuals. Findings of the study overall: Relative to their counterparts shared across all four donors, non-shared clonotypes exhibited diminished generation probabilities. Generally, naive subsets (rather than memory subsets) showed larger estimated richness.

DNA at 200 ng, around 30,000 T cell genomes, went into sorted-subset replicate PCRs. Data came from immunoSEQ multiplex PCR; TCRdb stores just in-frame clones and leaves some out. In the table there are millions of clones, more than 85% of which are singletons. A word on this clone: Its specificity is not known.

Cells designated naive CD8 were CD45RO-negative and were positively selected for CCR7, with terminally differentiated effector memory CD45RA+ cells excluded. In germline, CDR1 is LNHDA, CDR2 SQIVND (reference sequence). The CDR3 loop spans 13 amino acids. The ends were cut back, 6 bases at V and 4 bases at J, with 13 bases in the middle. The chain has TRBV19 and TRBJ2-7; D is uncertain. Material for sequencing was naive CD8+ T cells from PBMCs. This clonotype was sampled from a young man in good health. Some clones in this sample may be carry-over from other donors' samples. CDR3 sequence (DNA): TGTGCCAGTAGACCCGACGTAGGGTACGAGCAGTACTTC. Residues: CASRPDVGYEQYF.